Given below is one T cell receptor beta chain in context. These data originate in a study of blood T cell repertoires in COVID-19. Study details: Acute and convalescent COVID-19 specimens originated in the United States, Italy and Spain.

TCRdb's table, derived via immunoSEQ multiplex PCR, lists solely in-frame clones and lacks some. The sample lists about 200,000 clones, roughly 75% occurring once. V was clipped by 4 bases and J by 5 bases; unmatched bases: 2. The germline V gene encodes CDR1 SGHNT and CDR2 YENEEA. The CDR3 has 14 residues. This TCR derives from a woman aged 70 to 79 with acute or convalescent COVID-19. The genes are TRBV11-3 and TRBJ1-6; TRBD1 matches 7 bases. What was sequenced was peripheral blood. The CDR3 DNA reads TGTGCCAGCAGCTCCGGACAGGATAATTCACCCCTCCACTTT. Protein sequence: CASSSGQDNSPLHF.